This record looks at one T cell receptor beta chain sequence and its context. This clone was picked up one time. No cognate antigen has been identified for it. It has no much larger one-base neighbor in the sample; base qualities were not kept. What the time point label conveys for this sample: about 28 days (+/-7) after the second vaccine dose. AZD1222 recipients with second doses at about 4 weeks or about 12 weeks were pooled, because spike-specific TCR depth and breadth did not differ between schedules. The vaccinee samples were drawn from two UK trials, COV001 and COV002, one of which was a single-blind randomized controlled phase 2/3 trial testing AZD1222 (ChAdOx1 nCoV-19) in healthy adults. For TCRbeta chain sequencing, PBMC samples were collected from trial participants at day 0 and at day 28 after the second dose. These data come from a study of T cell responses to AZD1222 COVID-19 vaccine listed by TCRdb under 2021. With regard to the full study: A total of around 240 trial participants underwent TCR sequencing, of whom about 200 had received two doses of AZD1222 and 26 had received two doses of the MenACWY control vaccine. Enrollment into the trials was organized by age into subgroups of 18-55, 56-69 and 70-plus years, and those subgroups contained 148, 28 and 57 TCR-sequenced participants, respectively.

Between the V and J ends, shortened by 5 bases and 7 bases respectively, the junction contains 11 bases. From the cysteine through the phenylalanine, the CDR3 covers 13 amino acids. Left in the record is the CDR3 DNA by itself, 39 bases read in frame from the first base. Reading the germline V gene (reference sequence) gives CDR1 SEHNR and CDR2 FQNEAQ. Broad study findings and their caveats: Vaccine-associated CD4 TCRs spanned the whole spike protein, with dominant responses in regions 160-218 and 743-854. Nearly half of unique spike-specific TCRs reportedly recognized epitopes outside regions mutated in the B.1.351 and B.1.1.7 variants. After two AZD1222 doses, spike-specific TCR breadth and depth were significantly higher than at day 0 and than in MenACWY recipients. Conclusions about previously exposed vaccinees are limited, since just five to seven AZD1222 recipients were seropositive for SARS-CoV-2 at baseline. In the small 56-69-year group, the increase in depth fell short of significance, most likely because of low power. Participants were mostly white British and included more females than males, and it was suggested by the authors that clonal diversity may have been underestimated. Because no day 14 peak-response samples were available, repertoires were characterized only after the peak T cell response.

The CDR3 regions of human TCRbeta chains were analyzed by immunosequencing. On the authors' methods: Repertoire TCRs were checked for matches against a reference library of SARS-CoV-2-specific TCRs that had been generated using the MIRA antigen-specificity platform. Breadth was defined as the fraction of unique TCRs that were SARS-CoV-2-associated. Depth was defined as the fraction of total T cells that were SARS-CoV-2-associated. Each spike-specific TCR was assigned to its reactive spike region and to a CD4 or CD8 class using the MIRA data. Log10-transformed breadth and depth values were compared by one-way ANOVA with Sidak's multiple comparisons tests. The source is immuneACCESS, and TCRdb retained only in-frame sequences with V and J called. Part of the clones is not carried over; for the studies checked, unresolved V genes explain less than half of this, and the remainder is unexplained. V and J calls and clone size follow that table, whereas D and trimming were derived from the DNA. Here the sample has about 110,000 clones; around 90% occur a single time. The ten largest clones add up to around 2.5% of the sample.

This receptor was identified in an adult who received the AZD1222 COVID-19 vaccine. The rearrangement joined TRBV7-9 to TRBJ2-2; D gene: possibly TRBD1, on 6 matching bases. Sequencing was performed on peripheral blood, taken 28 days after the second AZD1222 dose. The CDR3 amino acid sequence is: CASSKTGFGELFF. The DNA sequence follows: TGTGCCAGCAGCAAAACAGGGTTCGGGGAGCTGTTTTTT.